Following are 10 T cell receptor beta chains from one sample sequenced in a study of T cells after yellow fever vaccination. TCRdb called the 5' RACE reads again in MiXCR, with one record for every CDR3 protein. The sample has 300,000 to 400,000 distinct CDR3 sequences, 6.2% seen once. Source: PBMCs, taken 5 days after the yellow fever booster vaccination. The source of these receptors is a man aged 25-40 years who received the YFV17D yellow fever vaccine.

In this sample, this clonotype turned up many times. The V and J genes are TRBV5-6 and TRBJ2-5, with D unresolved. The germline CDR1 and CDR2 sequences are SGHDT and YYEEEE. The CDR3 spans 17 residues. V lost 1 base to trimming and J lost 2 bases, with 18 bases between them. As DNA, the CDR3 is TGTGCCAGCAGCTTGTACGGAAAGGGTTTAGGGCAAGAGACCCAGTACTTC. As protein: CASSLYGKGLGQETQYF.

This clonotype was observed a few times. The chain joins TRBV7-6 to TRBJ2-3; D unresolved. CDR3 size: 14 residues. The V gene lost 5 bases and the J gene lost 1 base, with 10 bases spanning the gap. Germline lookup yields CDR1 SGHVS and CDR2 FNYEAQ. The CDR3 sequence is CASSASPRTDTQYF. In nucleotides, the CDR3 is TGTGCCAGCAGCGCATCTCCCCGCACAGATACGCAGTATTTT.

This clonotype occurred a few times. The CDR3 region has the DNA TGTGCCAGCAGTCCGACGAAGGGGACTGGCTACACCTTC. Translation gives CASSPTKGTGYTF. This chain uses TRBV5-8 with TRBJ1-2, with D possibly TRBD1 on 5 matching bases. Germline CDR1 is SGHTS and CDR2 is YDEGEE. Trimming took 5 bases from V and 7 from J, leaving 15 bases between them. This CDR3 has 13 residues.

The J gene is TRBJ2-1, the V gene TRBV20-1; 8 nucleotides line up with TRBD2. The CDR3 is 15 residues long. Losses at the gene ends were 7 bases for V and 0 bases for J; bases not matched to a gene: 8. Germline V gives CDR1 DFQATT, CDR2 SNEGSKA (reference sequence). The CDR3 is CSGSGAKSSYNEQFF. The CDR3 region has the DNA TGCAGTGGTAGCGGGGCAAAGAGCTCCTACAATGAGCAGTTCTTC.

This clonotype was found many times. V usage is TRBV4-3 and J usage is TRBJ1-2, with D possibly TRBD1 on 5 matching bases. The CDR3 sequence is 13 residues long. Per the germline V gene, CDR1 is LGHNA and CDR2 is YSLEER. With 2 bases removed from V and 2 bases from J, the gap between germline ends came to 6 bases. The CDR3 sequence is CASSQTGNYGYTF. DNA for the CDR3: TGCGCCAGCAGCCAAACAGGAAACTATGGCTACACCTTC.

This clonotype was counted between two and nine times. The chain couples TRBV14 to TRBJ2-1, with 7 bases aligning to TRBD2. Trimming removed 4 bases from V and 6 bases from J; junction bases left unmatched: 12. Germline-derived CDR1 and CDR2 are SGHDN and FVKESK. CDR3 length: 16 residues. The CDR3 region has the DNA TGTGCCAGCAGCCTCTTTCTGCGGGAGCCCCCCAATGAGCAGTTCTTC. Amino acids: CASSLFLREPPNEQFF.

This clonotype was counted many times. The chain joins TRBV12-3 or TRBV12-4 to TRBJ2-5; D call uncertain. Trimming shortened V by 3 bases and J by 3 bases, and 5 bases separated the two germline ends. The CDR3 spans 12 residues. The CDR3 protein is CASSLNKETQYF. CDR3 sequence (DNA): TGTGCCAGCAGTTTGAATAAAGAGACCCAGTACTTC.

The V call is TRBV7-2, the J call TRBJ2-3; TRBD1 aligns across 9 bases. The CDR3 has 17 residues. V lost 3 bases and J lost 3; bases outside the gene matches: 10. In germline, CDR1 is SGHTA, CDR2 FQGNSA. CDR3 nucleotides: TGTGCCAGCAGCTTCCAGACCGGGACAGGGCTAACAGATACGCAGTATTTT. Translating it yields CASSFQTGTGLTDTQYF.

This clonotype was seen more than once but under ten times. This sequence joins TRBV5-4 and TRBJ2-1, with D uncertain. Germline loops: CDR1 SGHNT, CDR2 YYREEE (reference sequence). Trimming removed 7 bases from V and 5 bases from J, with 4 bases in between. This CDR3 spans 10 amino acids. CDR3 protein: CASGHNEQFF. The CDR3 region has the DNA TGTGCCAGCGGTCACAATGAGCAGTTCTTC.

This clonotype occurred a few times. V and J are TRBV20-1 and TRBJ2-1; 7 bases line up with TRBD2. After removal of 3 bases from V and 4 bases from J, the junction contained 9 bases not matched to a gene. This CDR3 has 15 amino acids. Looked up from germline, CDR1 is DFQATT and CDR2 is SNEGSKA (reference sequence). CDR3 loop: CSASWPREPYNEQFF. DNA of the CDR3: TGCAGTGCTAGCTGGCCGCGGGAGCCGTACAATGAGCAGTTCTTC.